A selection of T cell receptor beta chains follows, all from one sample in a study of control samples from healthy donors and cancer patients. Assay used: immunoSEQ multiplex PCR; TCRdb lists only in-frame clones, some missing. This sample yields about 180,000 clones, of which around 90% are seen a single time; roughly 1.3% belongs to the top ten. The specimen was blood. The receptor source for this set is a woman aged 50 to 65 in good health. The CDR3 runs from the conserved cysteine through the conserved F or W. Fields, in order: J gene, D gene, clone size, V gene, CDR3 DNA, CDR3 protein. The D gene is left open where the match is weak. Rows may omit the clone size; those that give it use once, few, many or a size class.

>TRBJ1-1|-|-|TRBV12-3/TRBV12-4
TGTGCCAGCAGTTTGGAGAACACTGAAGCTTTCTTT
CASSLENTEAFF
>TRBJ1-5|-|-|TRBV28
TGTGCCAGCAGTTTAGGTAAGCCCCAGCATTTT
CASSLGKPQHF
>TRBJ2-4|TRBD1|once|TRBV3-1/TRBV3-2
TGTGCCAGCAGCACAGGGGGCTTGGGGGCCAAAAACATTCAGTACTTC
CASSTGGLGAKNIQYF
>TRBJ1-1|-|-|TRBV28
TGTGCCAGCAGTTTGGCAGGGGACACTGAAGCTTTCTTT
CASSLAGDTEAFF
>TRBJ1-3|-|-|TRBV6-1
TGTGCCAGCAGTGAACTAGGGACCTCTGGAAACACCATATATTTT
CASSELGTSGNTIYF
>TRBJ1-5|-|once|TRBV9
TGTGCCAGCAGCGAGGGAGGGGGTTATAGCAATCAGCCCCAGCATTTT
CASSEGGGYSNQPQHF
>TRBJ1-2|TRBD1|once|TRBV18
TGTGCCAGCTCACTGAAGGACAGGACTTACTATGGCTACACCTTC
CASSLKDRTYYGYTF
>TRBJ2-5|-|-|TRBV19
TGTGCCAGTAGTATTCGCAGACAAGAGACCCAGTACTTC
CASSIRRQETQYF
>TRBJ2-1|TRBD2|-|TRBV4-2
TGTGCCAGCAGCCAAGGGCTAAATAGCGGGAAACAGTACAATGAGCAGTTCTTC
CASSQGLNSGKQYNEQFF
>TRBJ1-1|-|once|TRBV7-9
TGTGCCAGCAGCTTACGAGAAACGGTGAACACTGAAGCTTTCTTT
CASSLRETVNTEAFF
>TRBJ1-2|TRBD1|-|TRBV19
TGTGCCAGTACCCCTAACAGGGGCCCTAACTATGGCTACACCTTC
CASTPNRGPNYGYTF
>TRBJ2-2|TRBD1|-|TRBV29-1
TGCAGCGTTGCTTTGGGACAGGGGTCCGGGGAGCTGTTTTTT
CSVALGQGSGELFF
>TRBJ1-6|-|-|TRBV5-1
TGCGCCAGCAGCTTGGGGCGGGCAGGGGTTGGAAATTCACCCCTCCACTTT
CASSLGRAGVGNSPLHF
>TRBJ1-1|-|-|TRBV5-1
TGCGCCAGCAGCTTACAGAATATGGACACTGAAGCTTTCTTT
CASSLQNMDTEAFF
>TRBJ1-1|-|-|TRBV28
TGTGCCAGCAGTTTGATGGGGGGCACTGAAGCTTTCTTT
CASSLMGGTEAFF
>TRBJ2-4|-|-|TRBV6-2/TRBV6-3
TGTGCCAGCAGCCTAACAGGGTCCAAAAACATTCAGTACTTC
CASSLTGSKNIQYF
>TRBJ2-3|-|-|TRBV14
TGTGCCAGCAGCCAAGCGGAAACTAGCACAGATACGCAGTATTTT
CASSQAETSTDTQYF
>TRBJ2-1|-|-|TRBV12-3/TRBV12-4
TGTGCCAGCAGTTGGGACGGCAATGAGCAGTTCTTC
CASSWDGNEQFF
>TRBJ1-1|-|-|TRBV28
TGTGCCAGCAGTTTAAGGGCACAGGTTCCGAACACTGAAGCTTTCTTT
CASSLRAQVPNTEAFF
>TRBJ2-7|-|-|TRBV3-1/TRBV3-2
TGTGCCAGCAGCCCGGCCTCGGGAGAGCAGTACTTC
CASSPASGEQYF
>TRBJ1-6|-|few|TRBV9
TGTGCCAGCAGCTCCAGACAAGGGGATAATTCACCCCTCCACTTT
CASSSRQGDNSPLHF
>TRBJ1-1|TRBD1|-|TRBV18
TGTGCCAGCTCACTCTTTAAACAGGGGGGTGGCACTGAAGCTTTCTTT
CASSLFKQGGGTEAFF
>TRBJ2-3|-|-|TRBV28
TGTGCCAGTAATCCTGCGGGGGCCCAGGAGGGTACGCAGTATTTT
CASNPAGAQEGTQYF